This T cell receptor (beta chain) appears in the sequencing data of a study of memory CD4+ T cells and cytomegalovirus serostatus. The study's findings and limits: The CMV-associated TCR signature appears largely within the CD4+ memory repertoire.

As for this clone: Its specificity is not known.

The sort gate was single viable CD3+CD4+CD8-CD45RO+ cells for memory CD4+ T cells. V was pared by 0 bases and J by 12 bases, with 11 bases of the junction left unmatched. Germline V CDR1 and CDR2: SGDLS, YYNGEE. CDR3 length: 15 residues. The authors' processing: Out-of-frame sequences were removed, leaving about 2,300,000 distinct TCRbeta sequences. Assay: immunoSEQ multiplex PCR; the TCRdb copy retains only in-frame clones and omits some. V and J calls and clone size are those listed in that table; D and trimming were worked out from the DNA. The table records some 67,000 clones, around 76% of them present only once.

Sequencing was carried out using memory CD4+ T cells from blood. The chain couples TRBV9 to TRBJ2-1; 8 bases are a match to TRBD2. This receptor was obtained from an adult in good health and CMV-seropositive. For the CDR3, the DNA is TGTGCCAGCAGCGTAGGGGCGGGAGGTCTAAGTTTGCAGTTCTTC. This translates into CASSVGAGGLSLQFF.